Listed below are T cell receptor beta chains from one sample, sequenced in a study of beta chain features in type 1 diabetes. Method: immunoSEQ multiplex PCR; TCRdb's copy keeps in-frame clones and lacks some. In the table there are about 180,000 clones, around 13% of which are singletons. Specimen: central memory CD4+ T cells from blood. The receptors derive from a woman younger than 35 in good health. Each CDR3 is given with its conserved first and last residue. D genes are given only for firm matches. Where a row states a size, it is once, few, many or the class of an expanded clone; other rows omit it.

cdr3_nt,cdr3_aa,j_call,v_call,clone_size,d_call
TGTGCCAGCAGCTTGTTCGGACTTCGGATCCAAGAGACCCAGTACTTC,CASSLFGLRIQETQYF,TRBJ2-5,TRBV5-4,.,.
TGTGCCAGCAGGGGAGACAACCAACTATATGGCTACACCTTC,CASRGDNQLYGYTF,TRBJ1-2,TRBV2,few,.
TGTGCCAGCAGAATAGCGGGAGGGCCCGATGAGCAGTTCTTC,CASRIAGGPDEQFF,TRBJ2-1,TRBV6-1,few,TRBD2
TGTGCCAGCAGCTTGGTAGGGGGAGAGGGCACCGGGGAGCTGTTTTTT,CASSLVGGEGTGELFF,TRBJ2-2,TRBV5-4,few,.
TGTGCCAGCAGCTTAGCGGGAGGATCCGATGAGCAGTTCTTC,CASSLAGGSDEQFF,TRBJ2-1,TRBV11-2,.,TRBD2
TGTGCCAGCAGTCCCGGACAGGCGTCGTTATACGGCAATGAGCAGTTCTTC,CASSPGQASLYGNEQFF,TRBJ2-1,TRBV11-3,few,TRBD1
TGTGCCAGCTCACCTCAAGCTAGCACAGATACGCAGTATTTT,CASSPQASTDTQYF,TRBJ2-3,TRBV18,.,.
TGTGCCAGCAGTCCGCTGACAGGGGATCAGCCCCAGCATTTT,CASSPLTGDQPQHF,TRBJ1-5,TRBV28,few,TRBD1
TGTGCCAGCAGTGAATACGGTCGCGGGGGCACAGATACGCAGTATTTT,CASSEYGRGGTDTQYF,TRBJ2-3,TRBV25-1,.,.
TGTGCCTGGAGTCGGGGGGCGGTAGGGGCCAACGTCCTGACTTTC,CAWSRGAVGANVLTF,TRBJ2-6,TRBV30,few,.
TGTGCCAGCAGTTCAGGCTCTGGGGCCAACGTCCTGACTTTC,CASSSGSGANVLTF,TRBJ2-6,TRBV7-3,few,.
TGCAGCCACAGGGCTAACTATGGCTACACCTTC,CSHRANYGYTF,TRBJ1-2,TRBV20-1,.,.
TGCTCGGTGAAAGCGGGAGTATCCGAGCAGTACTTC,CSVKAGVSEQYF,TRBJ2-7,TRBV29-1,.,TRBD2
TGCAGCGTGGGGCGCGGGACCACCGGGGAGCTGTTTTTT,CSVGRGTTGELFF,TRBJ2-2,TRBV29-1,.,.
TGTGCCAGCAGCTTGTCGGGCTATGGCTACACCTTC,CASSLSGYGYTF,TRBJ1-2,TRBV7-2,few,.
TGTGCCAGCTCACCAGCAGCGACCAACTACGAGCAGTACTTC,CASSPAATNYEQYF,TRBJ2-7,TRBV18,.,.
TGTGCCAGCTCACCACCGTCCAGGCCCAGTCCCGAGCAGTACTTC,CASSPPSRPSPEQYF,TRBJ2-7,TRBV18,few,.
TGTGCCAGCAGTCCCAGGGGGCGCGCGTCTTACGAGCAGTACTTC,CASSPRGRASYEQYF,TRBJ2-7,TRBV6-5,few,TRBD1
TGTGCCACATCTAGGGCCAGGGGAAATCAGCCCCAGCATTTT,CATSRARGNQPQHF,TRBJ1-5,TRBV6-6,few,.
TGTGCCAGCAGGGCCCGGGCCCATCGGGGCGAGCAGTACTTC,CASRARAHRGEQYF,TRBJ2-7,TRBV5-8,few,.
TGCAGCGTGGGACTAGCGGGAGTTGGGGAGCTGTTTTTT,CSVGLAGVGELFF,TRBJ2-2,TRBV29-1,few,TRBD2
TGTGCCAGCAGCCCACAGGGGGCGCTTGGCTACACCTTC,CASSPQGALGYTF,TRBJ1-2,TRBV7-2,.,TRBD1
TGTGCCACCAGCAGGAGGGGGGGGATGATCACAGATACGCAGTATTTT,CATSRRGGMITDTQYF,TRBJ2-3,TRBV15,.,.
TGTGCCAGCAGTGTCCTTGGGACTAGCGGGAGTCTGCCCGAGCAGTACTTC,CASSVLGTSGSLPEQYF,TRBJ2-7,TRBV25-1,.,TRBD2
TGTGCCAGCAGTCTCCATCAGCCCCAGCATTTT,CASSLHQPQHF,TRBJ1-5,TRBV28,many,.
TGTGCAAGTCGCTTCGGCGGGAGGGATCATGAGCAGTTCTTC,CASRFGGRDHEQFF,TRBJ2-1,TRBV12-2,.,.
TGTGCCAGCACCTCCGGGGGTACCTCCCTCGAAAACATTCAGTACTTC,CASTSGGTSLENIQYF,TRBJ2-4,TRBV28,few,.
TGCGCCAGCAGCTTGGATTTTGGGGCGTCCGGGGAGCTGTTTTTT,CASSLDFGASGELFF,TRBJ2-2,TRBV5-1,.,.
TGTGCCAGCAGTGGATGGCGGGAGCAGTACTTC,CASSGWREQYF,TRBJ2-7,TRBV2,.,.
TGTGCCAGCAGTTTATTGAGCAGGAGGGAGGCCGGGGAGCTGTTTTTT,CASSLLSRREAGELFF,TRBJ2-2,TRBV28,.,.
TGTGCCAGTAGCTTCACAGGGGGCCTCACAGATACGCAGTATTTT,CASSFTGGLTDTQYF,TRBJ2-3,TRBV19,few,TRBD1
TGTGCCAGCAGTTTAGACAGGATCCACGAGCAGTACTTC,CASSLDRIHEQYF,TRBJ2-7,TRBV28,few,.
TGTGCCAGCAGCCCATACCGACTAGCGGGAGGAATTAGCACAGATACGCAGTATTTT,CASSPYRLAGGISTDTQYF,TRBJ2-3,TRBV11-1,few,TRBD2
TGCAGCGTTGTTCCAACTTGGGCGGGAAGGCCCGAGCAGTACTTC,CSVVPTWAGRPEQYF,TRBJ2-7,TRBV29-1,.,.
TGTGCCACCAGCAGACCGGGACTAGCGGGAGCCGGGTCCTACAATGAGCAGTTCTTC,CATSRPGLAGAGSYNEQFF,TRBJ2-1,TRBV15,.,TRBD2
TGTGCCAGCAGCGCCGACAGACCAAACTATGGCTACACCTTC,CASSADRPNYGYTF,TRBJ1-2,TRBV9,few,.
TGTGCCTGGAACTTTGGGGCAGATCAGCCCCAGCATTTT,CAWNFGADQPQHF,TRBJ1-5,TRBV30,.,.
TGTGCCTGGAGTGTAGGGCAGGGTAGCAATCAGCCCCAGCATTTT,CAWSVGQGSNQPQHF,TRBJ1-5,TRBV30,few,.
TGTGCCATCAAGGGGGCTAGCGGGGGAAACTACAATGAGCAGTTCTTC,CAIKGASGGNYNEQFF,TRBJ2-1,TRBV10-3,few,TRBD2
TGTGCCAGCTCAAGAACGGGTGGAGAGACCCAGTACTTC,CASSRTGGETQYF,TRBJ2-5,TRBV2,.,.
TGTGCCAGCAGTTTCAGTTCCGGGACAGGGGTGTTGTCCCAGCATTTT,CASSFSSGTGVLSQHF,TRBJ1-5,TRBV27,.,TRBD1
TGTGCCAGCAGTGACGGTACAGGCTATGGCTACACCTTC,CASSDGTGYGYTF,TRBJ1-2,TRBV7-9,.,.
TGTGCCAGCAGTTTAAGCTTCAGGGCTGAAGCTTTCTTT,CASSLSFRAEAFF,TRBJ1-1,TRBV28,.,.
TGTGCCAGCAGTGGCCGCCTAGCGGGGAATTACAATGAGCAGTTCTTC,CASSGRLAGNYNEQFF,TRBJ2-1,TRBV28,few,TRBD2
TGTGCCTGGAGAGACCCTTCCGGCAGGGGAGCTGGAAACACCATATATTTT,CAWRDPSGRGAGNTIYF,TRBJ1-3,TRBV30,few,.
TGTGCCAGCAGCTTTGGGGGCCCGACTAGCGGGAGAACCTACGAGCAGTACTTC,CASSFGGPTSGRTYEQYF,TRBJ2-7,TRBV5-4,.,TRBD2
TGTGCCAGCAGTTCCGTCGGGACTAGCGTTGCTGAGCAGTTCTTC,CASSSVGTSVAEQFF,TRBJ2-1,TRBV28,.,TRBD2
TGTGCCAGCAGCGCCTGGTTCGGTGAGAGGAGGAATCAGCCCCAGCATTTT,CASSAWFGERRNQPQHF,TRBJ1-5,TRBV7-2,few,.
TGTGCCAGCAGCTTAGGACTAGCGGGAGATACGCAGTATTTT,CASSLGLAGDTQYF,TRBJ2-3,TRBV7-7,.,TRBD2
TGTGCCAGCAGTTTGGACAGGGTCTATGGCTACACCTTC,CASSLDRVYGYTF,TRBJ1-2,TRBV28,.,TRBD1
TGTGCCAGCAGCCCCCTAGGTAATACGCAGTATTTT,CASSPLGNTQYF,TRBJ2-3,TRBV11-2,.,.
TGTGCCAGCAGCACTCAGTCGGAGCGGGAGTTACACGGGAGCTCCTACAATGAGCAGTTCTTC,CASSTQSERELHGSSYNEQFF,TRBJ2-1,TRBV21-1,few,.
TGTGCCAGTATTGACAACAGGAACCAGCCCCAGCATTTT,CASIDNRNQPQHF,TRBJ1-5,TRBV19,few,.
TGTGCCAGCAGCCTACTTCAGACTAGCGTAAACTACGAGCAGTACTTC,CASSLLQTSVNYEQYF,TRBJ2-7,TRBV14,.,TRBD2
TGTGCCAGCACCACAGGGAGTCATGAAAAACTGTTTTTT,CASTTGSHEKLFF,TRBJ1-4,TRBV6-5,.,.